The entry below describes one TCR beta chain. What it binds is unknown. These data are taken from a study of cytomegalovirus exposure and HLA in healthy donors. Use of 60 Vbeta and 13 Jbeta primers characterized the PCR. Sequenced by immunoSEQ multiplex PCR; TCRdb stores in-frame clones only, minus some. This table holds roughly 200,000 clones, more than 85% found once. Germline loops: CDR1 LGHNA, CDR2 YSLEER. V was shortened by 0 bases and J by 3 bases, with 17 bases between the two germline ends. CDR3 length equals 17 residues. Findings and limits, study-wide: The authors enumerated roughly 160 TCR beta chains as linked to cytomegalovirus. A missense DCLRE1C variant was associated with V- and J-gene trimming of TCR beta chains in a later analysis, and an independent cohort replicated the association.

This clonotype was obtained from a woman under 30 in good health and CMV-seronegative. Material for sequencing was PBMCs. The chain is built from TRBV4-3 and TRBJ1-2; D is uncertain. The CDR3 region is CASSQEGPNSWDYGYTF. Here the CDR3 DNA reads TGCGCCAGCAGCCAAGAAGGCCCCAACAGTTGGGACTATGGCTACACCTTC.